Given below is one T cell receptor beta chain in context. The sample is drawn from a study of blood T cell repertoires in COVID-19. For the study at large: Acute-phase and convalescent COVID-19 samples originated in the United States, Italy and Spain.

Original processing notes: Counts of nucleated cells, estimated from reference gene primer amplification, were obtained. Only in-frame clones appear in the TCRdb table, and some are missing; sequencing was by immunoSEQ multiplex PCR. The V and J calls and clone size were taken over from that table, and D and trimming were inferred from the DNA. The sample consists of approximately 65,000 clones, around two thirds of them appearing once. Trimming shortened V by 3 bases and J by 0 bases, and 8 bases separated the two germline ends. The germline CDR1 and CDR2 sequences are LGHNA and YNFKEQ. The CDR3 has 14 amino acids.

The sample taken for sequencing was PBMCs or T cells enriched from blood (not recorded which). The chain employs TRBV4-2 and TRBJ2-5, with D maybe TRBD1 (6 bases). The TCR originated in a woman in her fifties or sixties who had been exposed to COVID-19. CDR3 in amino acids: CASSHRGDQETQYF. The CDR3 bases are TGTGCCAGCAGCCACAGGGGTGACCAAGAGACCCAGTACTTC.